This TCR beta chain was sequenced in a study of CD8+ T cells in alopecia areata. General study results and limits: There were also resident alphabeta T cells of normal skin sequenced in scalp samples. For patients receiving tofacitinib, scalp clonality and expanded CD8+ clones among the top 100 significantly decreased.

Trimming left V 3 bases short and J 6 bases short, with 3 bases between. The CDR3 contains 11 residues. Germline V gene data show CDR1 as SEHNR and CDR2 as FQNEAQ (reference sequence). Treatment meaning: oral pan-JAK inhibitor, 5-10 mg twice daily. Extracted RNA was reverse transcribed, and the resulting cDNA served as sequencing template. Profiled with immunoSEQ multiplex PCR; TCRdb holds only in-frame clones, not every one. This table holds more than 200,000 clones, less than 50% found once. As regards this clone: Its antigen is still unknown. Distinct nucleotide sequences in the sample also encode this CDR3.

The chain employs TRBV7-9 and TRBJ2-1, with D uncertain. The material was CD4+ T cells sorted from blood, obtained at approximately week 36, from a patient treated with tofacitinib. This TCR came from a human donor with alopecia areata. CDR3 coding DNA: TGTGCCAGCAGCTTCCCCAATGAGCAGTTCTTC. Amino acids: CASSFPNEQFF.